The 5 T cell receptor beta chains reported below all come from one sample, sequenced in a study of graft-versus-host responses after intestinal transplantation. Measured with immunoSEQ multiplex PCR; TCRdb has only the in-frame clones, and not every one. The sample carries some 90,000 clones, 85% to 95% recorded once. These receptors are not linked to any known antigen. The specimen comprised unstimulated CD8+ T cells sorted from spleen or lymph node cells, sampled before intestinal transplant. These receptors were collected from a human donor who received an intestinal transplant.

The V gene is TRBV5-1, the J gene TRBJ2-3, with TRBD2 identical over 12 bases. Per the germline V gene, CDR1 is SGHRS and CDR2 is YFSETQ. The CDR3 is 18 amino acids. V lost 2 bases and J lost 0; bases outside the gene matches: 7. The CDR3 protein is CASSLTSGRPTSTDTQYF. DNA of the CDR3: TGCGCCAGCAGCTTAACTAGCGGGAGGCCGACTAGCACAGATACGCAGTATTTT.

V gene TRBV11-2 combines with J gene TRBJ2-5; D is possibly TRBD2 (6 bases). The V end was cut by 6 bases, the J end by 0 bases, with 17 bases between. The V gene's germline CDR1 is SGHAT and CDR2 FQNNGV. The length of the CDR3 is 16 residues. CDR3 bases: TGTGCCAGCAGACCCGCTATGACGGGGGACCAAGAGACCCAGTACTTC. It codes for CASRPAMTGDQETQYF.

CDR3 bases: TGTGCCAGCAGCAATATAGGACAGGGGTCCTATAATTCACCCCTCCACTTT. Protein sequence: CASSNIGQGSYNSPLHF. This rearrangement joins TRBV21-1 to TRBJ1-6; the tabulated D call, TRBD1, remains unverified against the DNA. TRBV21-1 is a pseudogene segment. This CDR3 region has 17 residues.

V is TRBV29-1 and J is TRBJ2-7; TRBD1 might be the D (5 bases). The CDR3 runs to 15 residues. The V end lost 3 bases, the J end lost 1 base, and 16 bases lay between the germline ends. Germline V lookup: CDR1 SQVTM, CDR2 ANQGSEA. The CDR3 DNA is TGCAGCGTTGAGCTTCCAGGGCGAGAATCCTACGAGCAGTACTTC. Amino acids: CSVELPGRESYEQYF.

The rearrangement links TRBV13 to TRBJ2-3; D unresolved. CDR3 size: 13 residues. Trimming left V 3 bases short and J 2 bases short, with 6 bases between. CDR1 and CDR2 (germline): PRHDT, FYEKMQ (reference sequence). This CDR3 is CASSFGSTDTQYF. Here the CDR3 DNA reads TGTGCCAGCAGCTTTGGGTCCACAGATACGCAGTATTTT. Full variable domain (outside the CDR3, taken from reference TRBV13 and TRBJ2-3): AAGVIQSPRHLIKEKRETATLKCYPIPRHDTVYWYQQGPGQDPQFLISFYEKMQSDKGSIPDRFSAQQFSDYHSELNMSSLELGDSALYFCASSFGSTDTQYFGPGTRLTVL.